Shown below are 19 T cell receptor beta chains from a single sample sequenced in a study of technical replicates of blood from a few donors. Data came from immunoSEQ multiplex PCR; TCRdb stores just in-frame clones and leaves some out. The sample lists around 92,000 clones, more than 90% seen once, with 0.2% to 0.25% in the top ten. The sequenced sample consisted of T cells isolated from PBMCs. Receptors originate from a human donor in good health.

V usage is TRBV9 and J usage is TRBJ2-5; tentative D call: TRBD1 (6 bases). Trimming stripped 4 bases from V and 5 bases from J, with 18 bases between. The CDR3 extends over 15 amino acids. Germline lookup yields CDR1 SGDLS and CDR2 YYNGEE. CDR3 region: CASSSGGYLRETQYF. In DNA form, the CDR3 reads TGTGCCAGCAGCAGTGGGGGCTACCTCCGGGAGACCCAGTACTTC.

This chain links TRBV7-9 with TRBJ1-2, with no clear D. The CDR3 spans 12 residues. Germline assignment: CDR1 SEHNR and CDR2 FQNEAQ (reference sequence). V was shortened by 5 bases and J by 4 bases, with 8 bases between the two germline ends. For the CDR3, the DNA is TGTGCCAGCAGCCCGACGGGCTATGGCTACACCTTC. Translation: CASSPTGYGYTF.

The V and J genes are TRBV9 and TRBJ2-4, with TRBD1 as a possible D gene (5 bases). With 0 bases removed from V and 2 bases from J, the gap between germline ends came to 9 bases. The germline gives CDR1 SGDLS, CDR2 YYNGEE. This CDR3 is built from 15 residues. Here the CDR3 reads CASSVGGSSKNIQYF. In nucleotides, the CDR3 is TGTGCCAGCAGCGTAGGGGGCAGTTCCAAAAACATTCAGTACTTC.

V usage is TRBV18 and J usage is TRBJ2-1; maybe TRBD1 (6 bases). Trimming removed 2 bases at V and 8 bases at J, with 10 bases between. The germline gives CDR1 KGHSH, CDR2 LQKENI. There are 13 residues in the CDR3. In DNA, the CDR3 is TGTGCCAGCTCACCAAGGGGGTACGATGAGCAGTTCTTC. Translating it yields CASSPRGYDEQFF. Together with reference TRBV18 and TRBJ2-1, the CDR3 gives the full variable domain: NAGVMQNPRHLVRRRGQEARLRCSPMKGHSHVYWYRQLPEEGLKFMVYLQKENIIDESGMPKERFSAEFPKEGPSILRIQQVVRGDSAAYFCASSPRGYDEQFFGPGTRLTVL.

This clone appeared a single time. The J gene is TRBJ1-6, the V gene TRBV7-3; no firm D call. Between the trimmed V and J ends, which lost 3 bases and 0 bases, there was a span of 6 bases. Germline V gene sequence: CDR1 SGHTA, CDR2 FQGTGA. The CDR3 runs to 15 residues. CDR3 sequence reads: CASSLISSYNSPLHF. The DNA of the CDR3 is TGTGCCAGCAGCTTGATTAGCTCCTATAATTCACCCCTCCACTTT. Supplemented by reference TRBV7-3 and TRBJ1-6, the full variable domain reads GAGVSQTPSNKVTEKGKYVELRCDPISGHTALYWYRQSLGQGPEFLIYFQGTGAADDSGLPNDRFFAVRPEGSVSTLKIQRTERGDSAVYLCASSLISSYNSPLHFGNGTRLTVT.

Concerning this clone: This specimen includes other DNA sequences encoding the same CDR3. The V call is TRBV5-1, the J call TRBJ2-3; D call uncertain. V shed 0 bases and J shed 2 bases, with 7 bases lying between them. CDR1 is SGHRS and CDR2 is YFSETQ in the germline V gene. The CDR3 runs 14 residues. CDR3 in amino acids: CASSLGQDTDTQYF. CDR3 nucleotide sequence: TGCGCCAGCAGCTTGGGGCAGGACACAGATACGCAGTATTTT.

V and J are TRBV7-9 and TRBJ1-1; weak D call: TRBD1 (6 bases). Deletions cut 2 bases from V and 2 bases from J, with 9 bases between. Germline assignment: CDR1 SEHNR and CDR2 FQNEAQ (reference sequence). The CDR3 covers 14 residues. CDR3 sequence: CASSLYRANTEAFF. Written as DNA, the CDR3 is TGTGCCAGCAGCTTATACAGGGCAAACACTGAAGCTTTCTTT.

The rearrangement uses TRBV7-8 and TRBJ1-1; a possible D gene is TRBD1 (5 bases). Germline V gene sequence: CDR1 SGHVS, CDR2 FQNEAQ. Between the trimmed V and J ends, which lost 1 base and 3 bases, there was a span of 15 bases. The CDR3 runs to 16 residues. This chain's CDR3 is CASSLGSAGSDTEAFF. The CDR3 nucleotides are TGTGCCAGCAGCTTAGGATCCGCAGGGTCGGACACTGAAGCTTTCTTT.

The V gene is TRBV10-3, the J gene TRBJ2-6; maybe TRBD2 (5 bases). CDR3 length: 18 residues. The germline gives CDR1 ENHRY, CDR2 SYGVKD. The V and J ends lost 0 bases and 4 bases respectively, with 16 bases between them. CDR3 amino acids: CAISESRVSRAGANVLTF. In DNA, the CDR3 is TGTGCCATCAGTGAGTCGAGGGTCAGTCGGGCCGGGGCCAACGTCCTGACTTTC.

The rearrangement joins TRBV30 to TRBJ1-1; 12 bases line up with TRBD1. Trimming cost V 8 bases and J 3 bases; bases outside gene matches: 1. The CDR3 contains 12 residues. In germline, CDR1 is GTSNPN, CDR2 SVGIG (reference sequence). In DNA, the CDR3 is TGTGCCGGGACAGGGGGCTACACTGAAGCTTTCTTT. Amino acid sequence: CAGTGGYTEAFF.

V is TRBV29-1 and J is TRBJ1-1; 7 bases are a match to TRBD1. CDR3 size: 19 residues. J gave up 6 bases and V 0 bases, and 22 bases lay outside the gene matches. CDR1 is SQVTM and CDR2 is ANQGSEA in the germline V gene. The CDR3 here is CSVEDRGGQPGGKGSEAFF. The CDR3 DNA is TGCAGCGTTGAAGATCGAGGGGGACAGCCAGGTGGAAAAGGCTCTGAAGCTTTCTTT.

This clone occurred once. The chain uses TRBV7-3 and TRBJ1-2; D gene uncertain. From germline, CDR1 is SGHTA and CDR2 FQGTGA. V was cut by 1 base and J by 2 bases, with 11 bases left in between. The CDR3 spans 15 residues. The CDR3 nucleotides are TGTGCCAGCAGCTTAAGTACAGATGTAAACTATGGCTACACCTTC. Its protein is CASSLSTDVNYGYTF.

The chain recombines TRBV30 with TRBJ2-2; weak D call: TRBD1 (6 bases). Germline CDR1 GTSNPN, CDR2 SVGIG (reference sequence). There are 15 residues in the CDR3. Trimming pared 1 base from V and 2 bases from J, leaving 11 bases between. As DNA, the CDR3 is TGTGCCTGGAGTGCCCTGGGGGCTAACACCGGGGAGCTGTTTTTT. It translates to CAWSALGANTGELFF.

The chain combines TRBV4-1 with TRBJ2-7; TRBD2 is a possible D gene (6 bases). V was pared by 4 bases and J by 6 bases, with 19 bases between. The germline V gene encodes CDR1 MGHRA and CDR2 YSYEKL. This CDR3 spans 15 amino acids. The CDR3 DNA is TGCGCCAGCAGCCCCCTGACTAGAGACCTTGGCGAGCAGTACTTC. This codes for CASSPLTRDLGEQYF.

V gene TRBV5-1 combines with J gene TRBJ2-2; tentatively, D is TRBD2 (6 bases). V was cut by 3 bases and J by 0 bases, with 12 bases left in between. The CDR3 spans 16 residues. Germline V gene sequence: CDR1 SGHRS, CDR2 YFSETQ. For the CDR3, the DNA is TGCGCCAGCAGCTCTCTGGTAGCGGCGAACACCGGGGAGCTGTTTTTT. Its protein product is CASSSLVAANTGELFF.

V gene TRBV30 combines with J gene TRBJ2-1; 12 bases are shared with TRBD2. V shed 3 bases, J shed 3 bases, and the junction held 6 bases outside the gene matches. CDR3 length: 16 residues. The germline CDR1 and CDR2 sequences are GTSNPN and SVGIG (reference sequence). The CDR3 reads CAWSAGTSGYYNEQFF. CDR3 bases: TGTGCCTGGAGCGCGGGGACTAGCGGGTACTACAATGAGCAGTTCTTC.

The chain employs TRBV4-1 and TRBJ2-2; tentatively, D is TRBD2 (6 bases). V was trimmed by 1 base and J by 1 base, leaving 16 bases between them. CDR3 length equals 18 residues. The germline gives CDR1 MGHRA, CDR2 YSYEKL. CDR3 loop: CASSQGLGGLLNTGELFF. Here the CDR3 DNA reads TGCGCCAGCAGCCAAGGTTTGGGAGGACTGCTGAACACCGGGGAGCTGTTTTTT.

The J gene is TRBJ2-5, the V gene TRBV18; D may be TRBD2 (6 bases). The CDR3 is made up of 16 amino acids. V dropped 3 bases and J dropped 2 bases, with 16 bases sitting between them. Germline V CDR1 and CDR2: KGHSH, LQKENI. The CDR3 nucleotides are TGTGCCAGCTCACCTTTTGAACCGGGACTGCAAGAGACCCAGTACTTC. Its protein is CASSPFEPGLQETQYF.

This chain uses TRBV7-3 with TRBJ2-3; D remains ambiguous. Trimming pared 5 bases from V and 2 bases from J, leaving 8 bases between. Germline CDR1 reads SGHTA; CDR2 reads FQGTGA. The CDR3 sequence is 13 residues long. CDR3 loop: CASSPYTTDTQYF. The CDR3 region has the DNA TGTGCCAGCAGCCCATACACCACAGATACGCAGTATTTT.